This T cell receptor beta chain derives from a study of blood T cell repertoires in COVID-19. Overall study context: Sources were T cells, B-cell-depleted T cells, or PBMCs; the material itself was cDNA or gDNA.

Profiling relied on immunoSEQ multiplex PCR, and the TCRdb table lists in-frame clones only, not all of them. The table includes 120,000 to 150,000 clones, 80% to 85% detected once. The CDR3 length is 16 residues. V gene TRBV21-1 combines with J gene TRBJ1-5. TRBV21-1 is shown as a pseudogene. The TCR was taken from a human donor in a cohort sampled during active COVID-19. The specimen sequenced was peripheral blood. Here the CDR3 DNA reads TGTGCCAGCAGCAAACCGCGAGGTTACAGCAATCAGCCCCAGCATTTT. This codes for CASSKPRGYSNQPQHF.